A single sample gave rise to the 11 T cell receptor beta chains below, sequenced in a study of shared clonotypes between healthy human individuals. Some clones are missing from TCRdb's copy, which holds only in-frame ones; the method was immunoSEQ multiplex PCR. The repertoire holds roughly 2.1 million clones, with approximately 94% as singletons. Terminally differentiated effector memory CD45RA+ cells were excluded from the naive CD8 cells, which were CD45RO-negative and positively selected for CCR7. The sample was naive CD8+ T cells from PBMCs. Every receptor here comes from a man between 18 and 35 years old in good health. Some clones in this sample may be carry-over from other donors' samples.

The chain joins TRBV11-2 to TRBJ2-7, with TRBD1 as a possible D gene (5 bases). CDR3 length: 15 residues. Germline loops: CDR1 SGHAT, CDR2 FQNNGV. V lost 2 bases and J 3 bases, leaving 14 bases between the germline ends. CDR3 sequence (DNA): TGTGCCAGCAGCTTATGGTGGGGCACGAACTACGAGCAGTACTTC. Protein product: CASSLWWGTNYEQYF.

About this clone itself: The same CDR3 can be traced to other DNA sequences in this sample. The chain employs TRBV27 and TRBJ2-7; no clear D gene. CDR3 length: 13 residues. CDR1 and CDR2 (germline): MNHEY, SMNVEV (reference sequence). The germline V and J ends were trimmed by 1 base and 4 bases, with 8 bases remaining between them. The CDR3 bases are TGTGCCAGCAGTTTATTGTATTCTTACGAGCAGTACTTC. Protein: CASSLLYSYEQYF.

Points on this clone: Other DNA sequences in this sample translate to the same CDR3. This sequence joins TRBV9 and TRBJ1-1, with D unresolved. Germline CDR1 SGDLS, CDR2 YYNGEE. Trimming stripped 4 bases from V and 0 bases from J, with 10 bases between. The CDR3 contains 14 residues. The CDR3 spells CASSPRVLNTEAFF. CDR3 nucleotides: TGTGCCAGCAGCCCTAGGGTTTTGAACACTGAAGCTTTCTTT.

The chain joins TRBV7-9 to TRBJ2-7; D is possibly TRBD2 (5 bases). The CDR3 is made up of 14 amino acids. In germline, CDR1 is SEHNR, CDR2 FQNEAQ (reference sequence). The V end was cut by 2 bases, the J end by 0 bases, with 8 bases between. CDR3 region: CASSLHGNSYEQYF. In DNA form, the CDR3 reads TGTGCCAGCAGCTTACACGGGAACTCCTACGAGCAGTACTTC. Based on the CDR3 plus reference TRBV7-9 and TRBJ2-7, the full variable domain is DTGVSQNPRHKITKRGQNVTFRCDPISEHNRLYWYRQTLGQGPEFLTYFQNEAQLEKSRLLSDRFSAERPKGSFSTLEIQRTEQGDSAMYLCASSLHGNSYEQYFGPGTRLTVT.

The chain has TRBV5-4 and TRBJ1-1; D may be TRBD1 (6 bases). V lost 6 bases to trimming and J lost 0 bases, with 12 bases between them. CDR3 length: 14 amino acids. Germline CDR1 and CDR2: SGHNT and YYREEE (reference sequence). The CDR3 region is CASNGGTLNTEAFF. In nucleotides, the CDR3 is TGTGCCAGCAATGGCGGGACACTGAACACTGAAGCTTTCTTT.

The rearrangement joins TRBV5-1 to TRBJ1-2; 7 bases are a match to TRBD1. V shed 3 bases, J shed 3 bases, and the junction held 17 bases outside the gene matches. This CDR3 comprises 18 residues. Per germline, CDR1 SGHRS and CDR2 YFSETQ. CDR3 DNA sequence: TGCGCCAGCAGCTGGGGCGGCCGGGACAGCCTGTCGGACTATGGCTACACCTTC. Translated: CASSWGGRDSLSDYGYTF.

The rearrangement uses TRBV28 and TRBJ2-1, with D possibly matching TRBD1 (6 bases). Between the trimmed V and J ends, which lost 3 bases and 9 bases, there was a span of 18 bases. The CDR3 contains 15 residues. The germline CDR1 and CDR2 sequences are MDHEN and SYDVKM. Here the CDR3 DNA reads TGTGCCAGCAGTTTGATGATGTTGGGGGCCTCTGAGCAGTTCTTC. Encoded protein: CASSLMMLGASEQFF.

The CDR3 DNA follows: TGTGCCAGCTCAGGGGGGAACACTGAAGCTTTCTTT. Encoded protein: CASSGGNTEAFF. V usage is TRBV11-1 and J usage is TRBJ1-1; 7 positions agree with TRBD1. Germline V lookup: CDR1 SGHAT, CDR2 FQDESV (reference sequence). This CDR3 comprises 12 residues. V was clipped by 8 bases and J by 1 base; unmatched bases: 1.

This chain joins TRBV19 and TRBJ1-5, with TRBD1 matching over 10 bases. V lost 4 bases and J lost 7; bases outside the gene matches: 7. In germline, CDR1 is LNHDA, CDR2 SQIVND (reference sequence). The CDR3 runs 15 residues. CDR3 DNA sequence: TGTGCCAGTAGTAGTACGGGACAGGGGTTACAGCCCCAGCATTTT. This codes for CASSSTGQGLQPQHF.

The chain links TRBV7-9 to TRBJ2-7; TRBD1 aligns across 8 bases. V lost 5 bases, J lost 2 bases, and 5 bases stayed unmatched. The germline V gene encodes CDR1 SEHNR and CDR2 FQNEAQ (reference sequence). This CDR3 is 14 amino acids long. The CDR3 bases are TGTGCCAGCAGCGGGACAGGCGACGCCTACGAGCAGTACTTC. This translates into CASSGTGDAYEQYF.

V usage is TRBV7-6 and J usage is TRBJ1-5; TRBD1 agrees at 9 bases. The CDR3 runs to 15 residues. Per germline, CDR1 SGHVS and CDR2 FNYEAQ. J was trimmed by 9 bases and V by 4 bases; bases with no gene match: 10. CDR3 protein: CASSSGTGFHRPQHF. The CDR3 DNA follows: TGTGCCAGCAGCTCAGGGACAGGGTTTCATCGGCCCCAGCATTTT. Full variable domain (rest looked up from reference TRBV7-6 and TRBJ1-5): GAGVSQSPRYKVTKRGQDVALRCDPISGHVSLYWYRQALGQGPEFLTYFNYEAQQDKSGLPNDRFSAERPEGSISTLTIQRTEQRDSAMYRCASSSGTGFHRPQHFGDGTRLSIL.